This is a list of T cell receptor beta chains from one sample in a study of spatial heterogeneity in lung cancer. TCRdb re-analysed the 5' RACE reads in MiXCR, keeping a single row per CDR3 protein. The table shows about 120,000 distinct CDR3 sequences, with more than 10% occurring only once. Material: PBMCs, obtained at follow-up. Receptors were obtained from a male donor with early-stage non-small cell lung cancer. Each CDR3 is given with its conserved first and last residue. Fields, in order: CDR3 DNA, CDR3 protein, V gene, D gene, J gene, clone size. A D gene is named only where the DNA matches it firmly. Rows give clone size only sometimes, using once, few, many, or a class for an expanded clone.

CDR3nt: TGCGCCAGCAGCCAGCAACACAGGGGGGGTTCACCCCTCCACTTT
CDR3aa: CASSQQHRGGSPLHF
v_gene: TRBV4-1
d_gene: TRBD1
j_gene: TRBJ1-6
abundance: few

CDR3nt: TGTGCCAGCAGTTTAGAGAAAGCCCAGGGGGCCCCGAACATTCAGTACTTC
CDR3aa: CASSLEKAQGAPNIQYF
v_gene: TRBV12-3/TRBV12-4
d_gene: TRBD1
j_gene: TRBJ2-4
abundance: few

CDR3nt: TGTGCCAGCAGCTTCGGTGGGACAGTCCAAGAGACCCAGTACTTC
CDR3aa: CASSFGGTVQETQYF
v_gene: TRBV11-3
d_gene: TRBD1
j_gene: TRBJ2-5
abundance: .

CDR3nt: TGTGCCAGCAGCTGGGACAGGCGCTATGGCTACACCTTC
CDR3aa: CASSWDRRYGYTF
v_gene: TRBV5-4
d_gene: TRBD1
j_gene: TRBJ1-2
abundance: .

CDR3nt: TGCGCCAGCAGCCTCAACGGACAGGGGAGGCGCGAGCAGTTCTTC
CDR3aa: CASSLNGQGRREQFF
v_gene: TRBV4-3
d_gene: TRBD1
j_gene: TRBJ2-1
abundance: many

CDR3nt: TGTGCCAGCAGCCAAAATGAACAGGTCAATCAGCCCCAGCATTTT
CDR3aa: CASSQNEQVNQPQHF
v_gene: TRBV4-2
d_gene: .
j_gene: TRBJ1-5
abundance: many

CDR3nt: TGTGCCAGTAGGCCCCCCGGTCAGCCCCAGCATTTT
CDR3aa: CASRPPGQPQHF
v_gene: TRBV19
d_gene: .
j_gene: TRBJ1-5
abundance: .

CDR3nt: TGCAGTGCCCCAGGCCGACAGAGGAGGACTGAAGCTTTCTTT
CDR3aa: CSAPGRQRRTEAFF
v_gene: TRBV20-1
d_gene: .
j_gene: TRBJ1-1
abundance: few

CDR3nt: TGTGCCAGCAGCCCCGGGACTTTTAACACTGAAGCTTTCTTT
CDR3aa: CASSPGTFNTEAFF
v_gene: TRBV9
d_gene: .
j_gene: TRBJ1-1
abundance: .

CDR3nt: TGTGCCATCAGTGCGGGCAGCGGGGGGAACGAGCAGTACTTC
CDR3aa: CAISAGSGGNEQYF
v_gene: TRBV10-3
d_gene: TRBD2
j_gene: TRBJ2-7
abundance: many

CDR3nt: TGTGCCACCAGCCCAACAGGGCCGACCAACACCGGGGAGCTGTTTTTT
CDR3aa: CATSPTGPTNTGELFF
v_gene: TRBV24-1
d_gene: .
j_gene: TRBJ2-2
abundance: few

CDR3nt: TGTGCCAGTCAGAGCGGACAGGGCACAGATACGCAGTATTTT
CDR3aa: CASQSGQGTDTQYF
v_gene: TRBV6-6
d_gene: TRBD1
j_gene: TRBJ2-3
abundance: many

CDR3nt: TGTGCCAGCAGTTACGGGACAGGGAGTGAGCAGTACTTC
CDR3aa: CASSYGTGSEQYF
v_gene: TRBV6-5
d_gene: TRBD1
j_gene: TRBJ2-7
abundance: many

CDR3nt: TGTGCCAGCAGCTCGCACAACAGGGGGCTGGGCTACAATGAGCAGTTCTTC
CDR3aa: CASSSHNRGLGYNEQFF
v_gene: TRBV7-8
d_gene: TRBD1
j_gene: TRBJ2-1
abundance: .

CDR3nt: TGCAGCGTTCGACAGGGACTAGATACGCAGTATTTT
CDR3aa: CSVRQGLDTQYF
v_gene: TRBV29-1
d_gene: .
j_gene: TRBJ2-3
abundance: .

CDR3nt: TGTGCCAGCAAGGGGAGAGGAATGAACACTGAAGCTTTCTTT
CDR3aa: CASKGRGMNTEAFF
v_gene: TRBV3-1
d_gene: .
j_gene: TRBJ1-1
abundance: few

CDR3nt: TGTGCCAGCAGTCCCCGGGACTATTCCTACAATGAGCAGTTCTTC
CDR3aa: CASSPRDYSYNEQFF
v_gene: TRBV6-2/TRBV6-3
d_gene: TRBD2
j_gene: TRBJ2-1
abundance: many

CDR3nt: TGTGCCAGCAGCCGACGGGACAGGAACACTGAAGCTTTCTTT
CDR3aa: CASSRRDRNTEAFF
v_gene: TRBV11-3
d_gene: TRBD1
j_gene: TRBJ1-1
abundance: few

CDR3nt: TGTGCCAGCAGTTTCCTGAACACGAACACCGGGGAGCTGTTTTTT
CDR3aa: CASSFLNTNTGELFF
v_gene: TRBV27
d_gene: .
j_gene: TRBJ2-2
abundance: few

CDR3nt: TGTGCCTGGACTTCCTCAGAGACAGGGGCTACTGAAGCTTTCTTT
CDR3aa: CAWTSSETGATEAFF
v_gene: TRBV30
d_gene: TRBD1
j_gene: TRBJ1-1
abundance: .

CDR3nt: TGTGCCAGCAGTTTTGGACACCTAGTGGGAGCTTTCTTT
CDR3aa: CASSFGHLVGAFF
v_gene: TRBV28
d_gene: .
j_gene: TRBJ1-1
abundance: .

CDR3nt: TGTGCCAGCAGCCATTATGGCATTGTCTACGAGCAGTACTTC
CDR3aa: CASSHYGIVYEQYF
v_gene: TRBV14
d_gene: .
j_gene: TRBJ2-7
abundance: few

CDR3nt: TGCGCCAGCAGCCCCCGCGGCGGGGGGCTCGGGACCGGGGAGCTGTTTTTT
CDR3aa: CASSPRGGGLGTGELFF
v_gene: TRBV5-1
d_gene: TRBD2
j_gene: TRBJ2-2
abundance: .

CDR3nt: TGTGCCTGGAGTGTACTAGGGTCGGGCCATCAGCCCCAGCATTTT
CDR3aa: CAWSVLGSGHQPQHF
v_gene: TRBV30
d_gene: .
j_gene: TRBJ1-5
abundance: few

CDR3nt: TGTGCCAGCAGCATGCAAACGGGAGCCAAAAACATTCAGTACTTC
CDR3aa: CASSMQTGAKNIQYF
v_gene: TRBV5-6
d_gene: .
j_gene: TRBJ2-4
abundance: .

CDR3nt: TGCAGCGTTCGGACACGTCCTCTGGACGGTACGCAGTATTTT
CDR3aa: CSVRTRPLDGTQYF
v_gene: TRBV29-1
d_gene: .
j_gene: TRBJ2-3
abundance: many

CDR3nt: TGTGCCAGCAGTCCGCCTCGCGGGGGGGCCGACGGGGAGCTGTTTTTT
CDR3aa: CASSPPRGGADGELFF
v_gene: TRBV6-5
d_gene: TRBD2
j_gene: TRBJ2-2
abundance: many

CDR3nt: TGTGCCAGCAGTTCCCTCCTTAGGGGAATCTATGGCTACACCTTC
CDR3aa: CASSSLLRGIYGYTF
v_gene: TRBV27
d_gene: .
j_gene: TRBJ1-2
abundance: many

CDR3nt: TGTGCCAGCAGCCAACCCGGACAAATCGGGGAGACCCAGTACTTC
CDR3aa: CASSQPGQIGETQYF
v_gene: TRBV4-2
d_gene: .
j_gene: TRBJ2-5
abundance: few

CDR3nt: TGTGCCAGCAGTACAGGGGACTCTAACTATGGCTACACCTTC
CDR3aa: CASSTGDSNYGYTF
v_gene: TRBV6-1
d_gene: TRBD1
j_gene: TRBJ1-2
abundance: few

CDR3nt: TGCAGTGCTAGTAAGGGACTCTACGAGCAGTACTTC
CDR3aa: CSASKGLYEQYF
v_gene: TRBV20-1
d_gene: .
j_gene: TRBJ2-7
abundance: many

CDR3nt: TGTGCCAGCAGCCGACAGCCCCATGAGCAGTTCTTC
CDR3aa: CASSRQPHEQFF
v_gene: TRBV11-3
d_gene: .
j_gene: TRBJ2-1
abundance: few

CDR3nt: TGCAGTGCTAGTCCTCCGTCAGGGGATGAAAAACTGTTTTTT
CDR3aa: CSASPPSGDEKLFF
v_gene: TRBV20-1
d_gene: .
j_gene: TRBJ1-4
abundance: .

CDR3nt: TGTGCCAGCAGCTCGGGACAGGCAGGGGAAAAACTGTTTTTT
CDR3aa: CASSSGQAGEKLFF
v_gene: TRBV5-5
d_gene: TRBD1
j_gene: TRBJ1-4
abundance: few

CDR3nt: TGCGCCAGCAGCCAAGAGACCGGGACTAGCGGGGGGCCCGCCTACGAGCAGTACTTC
CDR3aa: CASSQETGTSGGPAYEQYF
v_gene: TRBV4-3
d_gene: TRBD2
j_gene: TRBJ2-7
abundance: .

CDR3nt: TGCAGTGCCCCCGGGGGGCTAGCGGGGGGGCGGTCCTACAATGAGCAGTTCTTC
CDR3aa: CSAPGGLAGGRSYNEQFF
v_gene: TRBV20-1
d_gene: TRBD2
j_gene: TRBJ2-1
abundance: .

CDR3nt: TGCGCCAGCAGCCAAGAAAACATTCAGTACTTC
CDR3aa: CASSQENIQYF
v_gene: TRBV5-1
d_gene: .
j_gene: TRBJ2-4
abundance: .

CDR3nt: TGTGCCAGCAGTTTACTAGCGGGGGCCCCAAGCACAGATACGCAGTATTTT
CDR3aa: CASSLLAGAPSTDTQYF
v_gene: TRBV27
d_gene: TRBD2
j_gene: TRBJ2-3
abundance: few

CDR3nt: TGTGCCAGCAGCCCCAGGACTAGCGGGGCTCAAGAGACCCAGTACTTC
CDR3aa: CASSPRTSGAQETQYF
v_gene: TRBV4-2
d_gene: TRBD2
j_gene: TRBJ2-5
abundance: few

CDR3nt: TGTGCCAGCAGCTCTGGACAGGGTGGCACAGATACGCAGTATTTT
CDR3aa: CASSSGQGGTDTQYF
v_gene: TRBV7-3
d_gene: TRBD1
j_gene: TRBJ2-3
abundance: many

CDR3nt: TGTGCCAGCAGCCTTAGACATCTCTCCTACAATGAGCAGTTCTTC
CDR3aa: CASSLRHLSYNEQFF
v_gene: TRBV7-2
d_gene: .
j_gene: TRBJ2-1
abundance: many

CDR3nt: TGTGCCAGCAGCCAATTACAGGGAGGGGGTTCACCCCTCCACTTT
CDR3aa: CASSQLQGGGSPLHF
v_gene: TRBV3-1
d_gene: .
j_gene: TRBJ1-6
abundance: few

CDR3nt: TGCAGTGCTAGAGATAGGGTTTACGGAAATACGCAGTATTTT
CDR3aa: CSARDRVYGNTQYF
v_gene: TRBV20-1
d_gene: .
j_gene: TRBJ2-3
abundance: .

CDR3nt: TGTGCCAGCAGCCCTCTACAGGGGTCTCCAGACACAGATACGCAGTATTTT
CDR3aa: CASSPLQGSPDTDTQYF
v_gene: TRBV6-2/TRBV6-3
d_gene: TRBD1
j_gene: TRBJ2-3
abundance: .

CDR3nt: TGTGCCAGCAGCTTAGCAGGGACGGAAAAACTGTTTTTT
CDR3aa: CASSLAGTEKLFF
v_gene: TRBV7-2
d_gene: .
j_gene: TRBJ1-4
abundance: few

CDR3nt: TGTGCCAGCAGCTTAGCGGGGGCGCGGAATCATGGCTACACCTTC
CDR3aa: CASSLAGARNHGYTF
v_gene: TRBV7-9
d_gene: .
j_gene: TRBJ1-2
abundance: few

CDR3nt: TGTGCCAGCAGTAGGGGCGAAGGGGGAGGCTACACCTTC
CDR3aa: CASSRGEGGGYTF
v_gene: TRBV27
d_gene: .
j_gene: TRBJ1-2
abundance: .

CDR3nt: TGTGCCAGCAGTACGACCACCCCCCAGGAGACCCAGTACTTC
CDR3aa: CASSTTTPQETQYF
v_gene: TRBV2
d_gene: .
j_gene: TRBJ2-5
abundance: .

CDR3nt: TGTGCCAGCCGCTTGTCGACAGGGAGGGATTCACCCCTCCACTTT
CDR3aa: CASRLSTGRDSPLHF
v_gene: TRBV7-2
d_gene: TRBD1
j_gene: TRBJ1-6
abundance: few

CDR3nt: TGTGCCAGCAGTTCTCGGGACAGCAAAGAGACCCAGTACTTC
CDR3aa: CASSSRDSKETQYF
v_gene: TRBV12-3/TRBV12-4
d_gene: TRBD1
j_gene: TRBJ2-5
abundance: .

CDR3nt: TGCGCCAGCAGTGAGTCTACTTACGAACCCCTCCACTTT
CDR3aa: CASSESTYEPLHF
v_gene: TRBV10-1
d_gene: .
j_gene: TRBJ1-6
abundance: many

CDR3nt: TGCAGCGGAACGAGACTAGCGGGGGCCAGGAGCTCCTACAATGAGCAGTTCTTC
CDR3aa: CSGTRLAGARSSYNEQFF
v_gene: TRBV29-1
d_gene: TRBD2
j_gene: TRBJ2-1
abundance: .

CDR3nt: TGTGCCAGCAGCTTATGGAAAAACACTGAAGCTTTCTTT
CDR3aa: CASSLWKNTEAFF
v_gene: TRBV7-2
d_gene: .
j_gene: TRBJ1-1
abundance: few

CDR3nt: TGTGCCAGCAGTTTCTTAGGGGCCCCGAATCAGCCCCAGCATTTT
CDR3aa: CASSFLGAPNQPQHF
v_gene: TRBV12-3/TRBV12-4
d_gene: .
j_gene: TRBJ1-5
abundance: .

CDR3nt: TGCAGTGCTAGAGACTCCGGGAAACCCTTCAATGAGCAGTTCTTC
CDR3aa: CSARDSGKPFNEQFF
v_gene: TRBV20-1
d_gene: .
j_gene: TRBJ2-1
abundance: few